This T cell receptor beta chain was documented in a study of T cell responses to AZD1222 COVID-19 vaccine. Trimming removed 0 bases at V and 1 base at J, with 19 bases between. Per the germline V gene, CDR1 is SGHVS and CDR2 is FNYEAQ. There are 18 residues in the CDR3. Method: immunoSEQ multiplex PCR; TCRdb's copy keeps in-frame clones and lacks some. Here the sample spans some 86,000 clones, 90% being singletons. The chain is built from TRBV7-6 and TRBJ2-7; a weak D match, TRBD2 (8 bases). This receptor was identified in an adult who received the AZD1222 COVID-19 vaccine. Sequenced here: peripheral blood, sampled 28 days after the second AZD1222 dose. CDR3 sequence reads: CASSLAPGGGSRSYEQYF. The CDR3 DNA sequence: TGTGCCAGCAGCTTAGCTCCGGGAGGGGGCTCCCGTTCCTACGAGCAGTACTTC.